This T cell receptor beta chain was profiled in a study of CD8 T cells in ankylosing spondylitis (dated by TCRdb to the late 2010s). For context, the study as a whole: To find TCR variants linked to disease, the study profiled T cell receptor beta repertoires in ankylosing spondylitis patients and healthy donors. The whole study cohort included 90 to 120 healthy donors and 25 ankylosing spondylitis patients. Peripheral blood was sampled, and synovial fluid was additionally collected from ankylosing spondylitis patients. The paper as a whole reports these results and caveats: The disease-linked clones were reported to be significantly enriched in matched synovial fluid samples from ankylosing spondylitis patients. In peripheral blood, the disease-linked clones were found at relatively low frequencies and had a CD8+ phenotype. A TCR beta motif made up of several highly homologous amino acid variants appeared to be characteristic of blood from ankylosing spondylitis patients. Some of the motif variants had been reported before in the synovial fluid and blood of reactive arthritis patients, a finding that suggests common disease-initiation mechanisms.

These reads were obtained on an Illumina HiSeq 2500. Quantitative 5'-RACE with molecular barcodes was used to prepare TCR beta libraries. In the paper's pipeline: A new computational method based on a probabilistic model of VDJ rearrangement was used to identify disease-linked TCR variants. TCRdb reworked the public reads: Q25 trimming with fastp, MiXCR clone assembly, productive beta chains retained. Rows matching on CDR3 protein sequence are summarized as one entry with the most common DNA and genes. These V and J calls rely on TCRdb rather than the paper's analysis. The sample contains 200,000 to 300,000 distinct CDR3 sequences, about 11% of them found a single time. Around 7% of the sample rests with the top ten. Remarks on this clonotype: Its specific antigen is unknown. No much larger clone is present one base from it, and per-base qualities are unavailable.

V is pruned by 3 bases and J by 0 bases, leaving 8 bases of the junction without a gene match. The CDR3, cysteine through phenylalanine, is 17 amino acids long. Only CDR3 DNA is held: 51 bases, read in frame from base 1. From the germline V gene, CDR1 is SGHAT and CDR2 is FQNNGV. The chain links TRBV11-2 with TRBJ2-1, and 7 bases in between align with TRBD2. Sequenced input: blood, either unsorted or a sorted T cell fraction (not recorded which). The clonotype comes from a male donor with ankylosing spondylitis or in good health (not recorded which). The CDR3 has the sequence CASSFRGAGVSYNEQFF. The sequence in DNA is TGTGCCAGCAGCTTCCGGGGTGCGGGAGTCTCCTACAATGAGCAGTTCTTC. The CDR3 plus the reference TRBV11-2 and TRBJ2-1 genes for the other parts give the full variable domain: EAGVAQSPRYKIIEKRQSVAFWCNPISGHATLYWYQQILGQGPKLLIQFQNNGVVDDSQLPKDRFSAERLKGVDSTLKIQPAKLEDSAVYLCASSFRGAGVSYNEQFFGPGTRLTVL.